Presented here are 26 T cell receptor beta chains from one specimen sequenced in a study of regulatory T cells in long-lasting Graves disease. According to the study, TCR beta libraries were built with iRepertoire HTBI primers and CDR3-region Arm-PCR. TCRdb recomputed calls from the multiplex PCR reads with MiXCR, one row per CDR3 protein. The sample holds roughly 450,000 distinct CDR3 sequences, 23% seen once. Time point denoted: persistent/refractory GD, antithyroid drugs over 5 years with positive TRAb. PBMC RNA served as the TCR library source. The material was peripheral blood mononuclear cells (PBMCs), obtained when the disease was refractory, from a patient treated with antithyroid drugs. These receptors originate from a female donor with Graves disease.

This clonotype was recorded a few times. The chain has TRBV20-1 and TRBJ2-6; D gene ambiguous. The DNA matches TRBJ2-7 better at its end, which makes the J call doubtful. The CDR3 is made up of 14 amino acids. Germline V gene lookup returns CDR1 DFQATT and CDR2 SNEGSKA (reference sequence). The CDR3 protein is CSARGQEIGFGQYF. The DNA of the CDR3 is TGCAGTGCTAGAGGCCAGGAAATCGGGTTCGGGCAGTACTTC.

Here the CDR3 reads CSVRPAGGGGANVLTF. Written as DNA, the CDR3 is TGCAGCGTCCGTCCGGCCGGAGGGGGAGGGGCCAACGTCCTGACTTTC. The gene calls are TRBV29-1 and TRBJ2-6; D possibly uses TRBD1 or TRBD2 (6 bases each). CDR1 is SQVTM, CDR2 ANQGSEA, per germline. This CDR3 spans 16 amino acids. V lost 6 bases to trimming and J lost 4 bases, with 19 bases between them.

This clonotype was counted between two and nine times. At one boundary the junction diverges from the germline segment, which might be a read error. The V and J genes are TRBV20-1 and TRBJ2-7, with TRBD2 identical over 15 bases. CDR3 length: 16 amino acids. Germline loops: CDR1 DFQATT, CDR2 SNEGSKA (reference sequence). The CDR3 nucleotides are TGCAGTGCCAGAGGGACTAGCGGGAGGATCTCCTACGAGCAGTACTTC. This gives the protein CSARGTSGRISYEQYF.

J is TRBJ1-1 and V is TRBV7-9; no clear D. The CDR3 consists of 15 residues. V lost 2 bases and J 4 bases, leaving 14 bases between the germline ends. Germline CDR1 and CDR2: SEHNR and FQNEAQ (reference sequence). CDR3 sequence reads: CASSLPSDGFTEAFF. In nucleotides, the CDR3 is TGTGCCAGCAGCTTACCATCGGACGGGTTCACTGAAGCTTTCTTT.

The chain links TRBV12-3 or TRBV12-4 to TRBJ2-3; 15 bases are a match to TRBD2. Losses at the gene ends were 10 bases for V and 4 bases for J; bases not matched to a gene: 18. The CDR3 sequence is 19 residues long. The CDR3 is CATLQKWGTSGRNPDTQYF. DNA of the CDR3: TGTGCCACCCTTCAAAAGTGGGGGACTAGCGGGAGGAACCCAGATACGCAGTATTTT.

This clonotype was seen repeatedly, ten times or more. The CDR3 reads CASSKKTTLGNKATQYF. CDR3 DNA: TGTGCCAGCAGTAAAAAGACTACCTTGGGGAATAAGGCGACCCAGTACTTC. V usage is TRBV27 and J usage is TRBJ2-5; D is possibly TRBD2 (5 bases). This CDR3 spans 17 amino acids. Germline lookup yields CDR1 MNHEY and CDR2 SMNVEV (reference sequence). The V and J ends lost 5 bases and 7 bases respectively, with 26 bases between them.

This clonotype was picked up a small number of times. The rearrangement links TRBV4-3 to TRBJ2-5; no definite D call. CDR1 LGHNA and CDR2 YSLEER come from the germline V gene. Trimming left V 1 base short and J 1 base short, with 7 bases between. This CDR3 has 14 amino acids. The CDR3, as DNA: TGCGCCAGCAGCCAAGTAGAAGGCCAAGAGACCCAGTACTTC. Protein sequence: CASSQVEGQETQYF.

This clonotype was counted at least ten times. V is TRBV5-1 and J is TRBJ1-2; D unclear. This CDR3 has 14 amino acids. Trimming left V 0 bases short and J 6 bases short, with 12 bases between. Per the germline V gene, CDR1 is SGHRS and CDR2 is YFSETQ. The CDR3 sequence: CASSLGGRSDGYTF. The CDR3 DNA follows: TGCGCCAGCAGCTTGGGGGGAAGAAGTGATGGCTACACCTTC. Combining the CDR3 with reference TRBV5-1 and TRBJ1-2 gives the whole variable domain KAGVTQTPRYLIKTRGQQVTLSCSPISGHRSVSWYQQTPGQGLQFLFEYFSETQRNKGNFPGRFSGRQFSNSRSEMNVSTLELGDSALYLCASSLGGRSDGYTFGSGTRLTVV.

This rearrangement joins TRBV6-5 to TRBJ1-5, with unresolved D. CDR1 is MNHEY, CDR2 SVGAGI, per germline. The CDR3 contains 15 residues. Trimming removed 0 bases at V and 2 bases at J, with 8 bases between. The CDR3, as DNA: TGTGCCAGCAGTTACTCCCCCTGGGGCAATCAGCCCCAGCATTTT. Translation gives CASSYSPWGNQPQHF.

This clonotype showed up just a few times. This chain links TRBV9 with TRBJ2-2; D is unclear. The CDR3 length is 14 residues. Germline CDR1 is SGDLS and CDR2 is YYNGEE. V dropped 0 bases and J dropped 2 bases, with 5 bases sitting between them. The chain's CDR3 is CASSVGANTGELFF. In nucleotides, the CDR3 is TGTGCCAGCAGCGTAGGGGCTAACACCGGGGAGCTGTTTTTT.

There are a few counts of this clonotype. The V and J genes are TRBV20-1 and TRBJ2-7; D is possibly TRBD2 (7 bases). The CDR3 length is 11 residues. CDR1 and CDR2 (germline): DFQATT, SNEGSKA (reference sequence). Deletions cut 3 bases from V and 10 bases from J, with 13 bases between. The CDR3 DNA follows: TGCAGTGCTAGGGGGGGGGCTATCCAGTACTTC. Its protein product is CSARGGAIQYF.

The chain links TRBV5-1 to TRBJ1-1; 7 bases map to TRBD1. Per germline, CDR1 SGHRS and CDR2 YFSETQ. CDR3 length: 15 residues. Trimming removed 0 bases from V and 10 bases from J; junction bases left unmatched: 12. The DNA of the CDR3 is TGCGCCAGCAGCTTGGAAACAGGGGTCTCCTCCGGAGCTTTCTTT. Its protein is CASSLETGVSSGAFF.

The sample holds a few counts of this clonotype. This chain connects TRBV5-1 to TRBJ1-3; D gene unclear. The CDR3 spans 13 residues. Germline CDR1 and CDR2: SGHRS and YFSETQ. Trimming took off 4 bases at V and 4 bases at J, with 9 bases between the two ends. CDR3 residues: CASSDIQGNTIYF. The CDR3 coding sequence is TGCGCCAGCAGCGACATCCAAGGAAACACCATATATTTT.

Here the CDR3 reads CASSVGRTAGYEQYF. The CDR3 DNA is TGTGCCAGCAGCGTAGGGAGGACTGCTGGTTACGAGCAGTACTTC. The genes are TRBV9 and TRBJ2-7; D might be TRBD2 (5 bases). The CDR3 length is 15 residues. CDR1 is SGDLS and CDR2 is YYNGEE in the germline V gene. V gave up 0 bases and J gave up 4 bases, with 14 bases separating them.

The chain links TRBV4-3 to TRBJ1-5; D call uncertain. V lost 0 bases, J lost 6 bases, and 12 bases lay in between. The CDR3 has 15 residues. Germline CDR1 reads LGHNA; CDR2 reads YSLEER. The CDR3 loop is CASSQEWEAGQPQHF. In nucleotides, the CDR3 is TGCGCCAGCAGCCAAGAGTGGGAGGCAGGTCAGCCCCAGCATTTT.

This clonotype was detected only a few times. The chain employs TRBV9 and TRBJ2-1; the D gene is possibly TRBD1 (5 bases). This CDR3 has 16 amino acids. CDR1 is SGDLS and CDR2 is YYNGEE in the germline V gene. Trimming left V 0 bases short and J 1 base short, with 11 bases between. The CDR3 sequence is CASSVGTGNSYNEQFF. DNA of the CDR3: TGTGCCAGCAGCGTAGGAACAGGAAATTCCTACAATGAGCAGTTCTTC. Looking up the rest from reference TRBV9 and TRBJ2-1 gives the full variable domain: DSGVTQTPKHLITATGQRVTLRCSPRSGDLSVYWYQQSLDQGLQFLIQYYNGEERAKGNILERFSAQQFPDLHSELNLSSLELGDSALYFCASSVGTGNSYNEQFFGPGTRLTVL.

This clonotype was counted at least ten times. This rearrangement joins TRBV7-9 to TRBJ2-7; 7 nucleotides line up with TRBD1. Germline assignment: CDR1 SEHNR and CDR2 FQNEAQ (reference sequence). V lost 10 bases to trimming and J lost 2 bases; unmatched junction nucleotides: 5. This CDR3 has 12 residues. CDR3 region: CAIGDSPYEQYF. The CDR3 region has the DNA TGTGCCATCGGGGACAGCCCCTACGAGCAGTACTTC.

Ten or more counts support this clonotype. The chain employs TRBV2 and TRBJ2-7; TRBD1 matches at 7 bases. The CDR3 sequence is 14 residues long. V was clipped by 6 bases and J by 2 bases; unmatched bases: 7. Germline CDR1 and CDR2: SNHLY and FYNNEI. CDR3 nucleotides: TGTGCCAGCAGACTGACAGGGAGCCCCTACGAGCAGTACTTC. Encoded protein: CASRLTGSPYEQYF.

The chain joins TRBV10-3 to TRBJ1-1, with unresolved D. CDR3 length: 13 residues. Germline assignment: CDR1 ENHRY and CDR2 SYGVKD. The V end lost 0 bases, the J end lost 1 base, and 3 bases lay between the germline ends. CDR3 in DNA: TGTGCCATCAGTGAGTCAGCGAACACTGAAGCTTTCTTT. Its protein is CAISESANTEAFF.

The chain recombines TRBV29-1 with TRBJ1-3; TRBD1 agrees at 8 bases. Germline-derived CDR1 and CDR2 are SQVTM and ANQGSEA. V dropped 3 bases and J dropped 2; count of bases not matched to a gene: 0. The CDR3 has 13 residues. DNA for the CDR3: TGCAGCGTTGAGACAGGGGCTGGAAACACCATATATTTT. Encoded protein: CSVETGAGNTIYF.

This clonotype was seen a handful of times. This chain connects TRBV5-1 to TRBJ2-7; D is possibly TRBD2 (6 bases). Germline V gene data show CDR1 as SGHRS and CDR2 as YFSETQ. This CDR3 is 15 amino acids long. V shed 4 bases and J shed 2 bases, with 16 bases lying between them. DNA of the CDR3: TGCGCCAGCAGCCCGAACCGGGACTGGCCCTACGAGCAGTACTTC. Its protein product is CASSPNRDWPYEQYF. Looking up the rest from reference TRBV5-1 and TRBJ2-7 gives the full variable domain: KAGVTQTPRYLIKTRGQQVTLSCSPISGHRSVSWYQQTPGQGLQFLFEYFSETQRNKGNFPGRFSGRQFSNSRSEMNVSTLELGDSALYLCASSPNRDWPYEQYFGPGTRLTVT.

V gene TRBV5-6 combines with J gene TRBJ1-1; TRBD1 might be the D (6 bases). The CDR3 contains 16 residues. The germline V and J ends were trimmed by 4 bases and 0 bases, with 16 bases remaining between them. Germline V lookup: CDR1 SGHDT, CDR2 YYEEEE. The CDR3 here is CASSAGPGALNTEAFF. The DNA of the CDR3 is TGTGCCAGCAGCGCCGGACCGGGGGCATTGAACACTGAAGCTTTCTTT.

This clonotype was counted only a few times. The chain employs TRBV2 and TRBJ1-5, with a tentative D call TRBD1 (6 bases). CDR1 is SNHLY, CDR2 FYNNEI, per germline. This CDR3 has 16 residues. The CDR3 DNA reads as TGTGCAACCGACGAGAGGGGGGGGGGGAGCAATCAGCCCCAGCATTTT. Its protein is CATDERGGGSNQPQHF.

This chain links TRBV3-1 with TRBJ2-3; TRBD2 agrees at 9 bases. This CDR3 has 17 residues. Germline assignment: CDR1 LGHDT and CDR2 YNNKEL (reference sequence). J lost 2 bases, V lost 1 base, and 7 bases had no gene match. The DNA for the CDR3 is TGTGCCAGCAGCCAAGCAGTGACTAGCGGATCCACAGATACGCAGTATTTT. Residues: CASSQAVTSGSTDTQYF.

This clonotype was seen only a few times. The rearrangement joins TRBV5-1 to TRBJ2-7; D remains ambiguous. CDR3 length equals 14 residues. V was pared by 4 bases and J by 3 bases, with 14 bases between. The germline V gene encodes CDR1 SGHRS and CDR2 YFSETQ. The CDR3 region is CASSPVRNSYEQYF. The CDR3 DNA reads TGCGCCAGCAGCCCAGTACGAAACAGCTACGAGCAGTACTTC.

This chain uses TRBV4-2 with TRBJ1-4; TRBD1 matches at 8 bases. Losses at the gene ends were 0 bases for V and 14 bases for J; bases not matched to a gene: 14. The CDR3 consists of 16 residues. Germline loops: CDR1 LGHNA, CDR2 YNFKEQ. The CDR3 region is CASSQDIGTGRPRLFF. The CDR3 coding sequence is TGTGCCAGCAGCCAAGATATTGGGACAGGCCGCCCTAGGCTGTTTTTT.